A selection of T cell receptor beta chains follows, all from one sample in a study of shared clonotypes between healthy human individuals. Profiled with immunoSEQ multiplex PCR; TCRdb holds only in-frame clones, not every one. The data contain 1,100,000 or so clones, around 78% of them seen just once; the ten biggest clones take up under 0.6%. What was sequenced was memory CD4+ T cells from PBMCs. All receptors derive from a man younger than 35 in good health. Some clones in this sample may be carry-over from other donors' samples. Both conserved end residues are part of each CDR3. A D gene is named only where the DNA matches it firmly. The size of a clone is reported for some rows only, either as once, few or many, or as a class for expanded clones.

j_call	clone_size	d_call	v_call	cdr3_aa	cdr3_nt
TRBJ1-1	many	.	TRBV5-4	CASSLAEGGNTEAFF	TGTGCCAGCAGCTTGGCCGAAGGGGGGAACACTGAAGCTTTCTTT
TRBJ2-7	.	TRBD2	TRBV27	CASSLTSGTTYEQYF	TGTGCCAGCAGTTTGACTAGCGGGACTACCTACGAGCAGTACTTC
TRBJ1-5	.	.	TRBV7-9	CASSPHTGRGEPQHF	TGTGCCAGCAGCCCCCATACAGGGAGGGGGGAGCCCCAGCATTTT
TRBJ2-7	.	TRBD1	TRBV28	CASSPHRGLGSYEQYF	TGTGCCAGCAGTCCCCACAGGGGGCTGGGCTCCTACGAGCAGTACTTC
TRBJ2-1	.	TRBD1	TRBV5-5	CASSVDGTDYNEQFF	TGTGCCAGCAGCGTGGACGGGACAGATTACAATGAGCAGTTCTTC
TRBJ1-3	.	.	TRBV7-9	CASSLSQVPGNTIYF	TGTGCCAGCAGCTTATCCCAGGTCCCTGGAAACACCATATATTTT
TRBJ2-3	few	.	TRBV7-2	CASSTGGRVDTQYF	TGTGCCAGCAGCACCGGGGGCCGCGTGGATACGCAGTATTTT
TRBJ2-7	.	.	TRBV2	CASAEGGGLEQYF	TGTGCCAGCGCCGAGGGAGGGGGGCTCGAGCAGTACTTC
TRBJ2-7	.	TRBD2	TRBV30	CAWRLGGGFYEQYF	TGTGCCTGGAGGTTGGGCGGGGGTTTCTACGAGCAGTACTTC
TRBJ1-2	.	TRBD1	TRBV5-1	CASSTSPGQGIYGYTF	TGCGCCAGCAGCACCAGCCCGGGACAGGGCATATATGGCTACACCTTC
TRBJ1-2	.	.	TRBV5-1	CASSLEAYYGYTF	TGCGCCAGCAGCTTGGAAGCTTACTATGGCTACACCTTC
TRBJ2-7	.	.	TRBV28	CASSGGAVGYEQYF	TGTGCCAGCAGTGGGGGGGCTGTGGGATACGAGCAGTACTTC
TRBJ1-6	.	.	TRBV6-6	CASSYNRADSPLHF	TGTGCCAGCAGTTACAACAGAGCAGATTCACCCCTCCACTTT
TRBJ1-1	.	.	TRBV28	CASSLRSLPGGRRAFF	TGTGCCAGCAGTTTACGCTCCCTACCCGGGGGGCGCAGGGCTTTCTTT
TRBJ1-4	many	.	TRBV20-1	CSEGAGEKLFF	TGCAGTGAAGGGGCGGGCGAAAAACTGTTTTTT
TRBJ2-2	few	TRBD1	TRBV2	CASRTDRGHTGELFF	TGTGCCAGCAGGACGGACAGGGGGCATACCGGGGAGCTGTTTTTT
TRBJ1-2	.	TRBD1	TRBV5-3	CATTGGQGNYGYTF	TGTGCCACAACCGGGGGACAGGGGAACTATGGCTACACCTTC
TRBJ2-5	.	TRBD1	TRBV5-1	CASSLGDRTDQETQYF	TGCGCCAGCAGCTTGGGGGACAGGACGGACCAAGAGACCCAGTACTTC
TRBJ2-7	.	TRBD2	TRBV19	CASIAPITVTSGRGYEQYF	TGTGCCAGTATAGCTCCCATAACCGTCACTAGCGGGAGAGGCTACGAGCAGTACTTC
TRBJ2-7	.	TRBD1	TRBV27	CASRSLPNPGQGVWEQYF	TGTGCCAGCAGATCCCTTCCCAATCCGGGACAGGGGGTTTGGGAGCAGTACTTC
TRBJ1-3	.	.	TRBV7-9	CASSLAGDTIYF	TGTGCCAGCAGCTTGGCGGGAGACACCATATATTTT
TRBJ2-7	.	.	TRBV6-6	CASSYQYLYEQYF	TGTGCCAGCAGTTACCAGTACCTCTACGAGCAGTACTTC
TRBJ2-3	.	TRBD1	TRBV2	CASSQNRDRGYF	TGTGCCAGCAGTCAAAACCGGGACAGGGGGTATTTT
TRBJ2-1	few	TRBD1	TRBV19	CASTGPGQGSNEQFF	TGTGCCAGTACCGGACCGGGACAGGGGAGCAATGAGCAGTTCTTC
TRBJ2-5	.	.	TRBV6-6	CASSPLGSSWETQYF	TGTGCCAGCAGCCCACTTGGCAGCTCGTGGGAGACCCAGTACTTC
TRBJ1-6	.	.	TRBV5-5	CASQSEGYSYNSPLHF	TGTGCCAGCCAGTCGGAGGGGTATTCCTATAATTCACCCCTCCACTTT
TRBJ2-1	.	.	TRBV28	CASSRETSYNEQFF	TGTGCCAGCAGCCGGGAAACCTCCTACAATGAGCAGTTCTTC
TRBJ2-7	.	TRBD1	TRBV10-3	CATRTGSYEQYF	TGTGCCACCAGGACAGGCTCCTACGAGCAGTACTTC
TRBJ1-3	.	.	TRBV15	CATSRALDSSGNTIYF	TGTGCCACCAGCAGAGCTTTGGACAGCTCTGGAAACACCATATATTTT
TRBJ2-7	few	TRBD1	TRBV9	CASSEGQRGEQYF	TGTGCCAGCAGCGAGGGACAGAGGGGCGAGCAGTACTTC
TRBJ1-2	once	.	TRBV6-5	CASSYSGNYGYTF	TGTGCCAGCAGTTACAGTGGAAACTATGGCTACACCTTC
TRBJ2-1	.	.	TRBV5-1	CASSLGQSQYNEQFF	TGCGCCAGCAGCCTTGGACAGAGTCAATACAATGAGCAGTTCTTC
TRBJ1-1	.	.	TRBV18	CASSPRQAQNTEAFF	TGTGCCAGCTCACCACGACAGGCTCAGAACACTGAAGCTTTCTTT
TRBJ1-1	.	.	TRBV9	CASSVAARMNTEAFF	TGTGCCAGCAGCGTAGCCGCACGGATGAACACTGAAGCTTTCTTT
TRBJ2-7	.	.	TRBV6-5	CASSYNRLSYEQYF	TGTGCCAGCAGTTACAACAGACTCTCCTACGAGCAGTACTTC
TRBJ2-1	.	.	TRBV2	CASSNLEYNEQFF	TGTGCCAGCAGCAACTTAGAGTACAATGAGCAGTTCTTC
TRBJ2-2	.	.	TRBV14	CASSQVGSFGELFF	TGTGCCAGCAGCCAAGTCGGCAGTTTCGGGGAGCTGTTTTTT
TRBJ2-7	many	TRBD1	TRBV5-3	CARSICNRDRVTYEQYF	TGTGCCAGAAGCATATGCAACCGGGACAGGGTGACCTACGAGCAGTACTTC
TRBJ2-3	.	.	TRBV7-3	CASGHRGTDTQYF	TGTGCCAGCGGACACAGGGGCACAGATACGCAGTATTTT
TRBJ1-3	.	.	TRBV13	CASSSRLPGNTIYF	TGTGCCAGCAGCTCCCGGCTTCCTGGAAACACCATATATTTT